The sample holds a few counts of the clone carrying this TCR beta chain. Here immunoSEQ multiplex PCR was the method, and the copy in TCRdb shows in-frame clones only, minus some. The profile covers 80,000 to 95,000 clones, with roughly three quarters appearing a single time and more than 4.5% taken by the ten largest. Germline lookup yields CDR1 SGHAT and CDR2 FQNNGV. CDR3 length equals 13 residues. Deletions cut 3 bases from V and 7 bases from J, with 12 bases between. This sample is part of a study of cytotoxic CD8 clonotypes in ibrutinib-treated CLL. V usage is TRBV11-2 and J usage is TRBJ1-2, with D perhaps matching TRBD1 (6 bases). The sequence derives from a human donor with chronic lymphocytic leukemia. Sample: PBMCs, taken after 12 months of ibrutinib treatment. The DNA for the CDR3 is TGTGCCAGCAGCTTTTCCAGGGGCGCTGGCTACACCTTC. Protein: CASSFSRGAGYTF.